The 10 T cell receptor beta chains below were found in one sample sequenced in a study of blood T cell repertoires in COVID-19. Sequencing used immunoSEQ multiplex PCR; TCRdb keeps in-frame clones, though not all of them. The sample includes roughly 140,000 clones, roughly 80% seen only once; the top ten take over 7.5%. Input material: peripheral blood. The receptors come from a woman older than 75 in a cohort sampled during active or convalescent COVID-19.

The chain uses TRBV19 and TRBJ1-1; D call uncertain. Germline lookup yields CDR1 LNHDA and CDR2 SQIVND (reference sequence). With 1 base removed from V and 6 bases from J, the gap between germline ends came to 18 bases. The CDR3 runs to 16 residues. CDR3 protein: CASSIARSGPGPEAFF. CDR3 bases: TGTGCCAGTAGTATAGCAAGAAGTGGGCCAGGTCCTGAAGCTTTCTTT.

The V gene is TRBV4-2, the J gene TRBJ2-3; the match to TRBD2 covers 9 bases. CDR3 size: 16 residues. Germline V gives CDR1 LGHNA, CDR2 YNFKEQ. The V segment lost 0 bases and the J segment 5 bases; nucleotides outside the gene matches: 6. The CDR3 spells CASSQEGGGAQDTQYF. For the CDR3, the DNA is TGTGCCAGCAGCCAAGAGGGCGGGGGGGCCCAAGATACGCAGTATTTT.

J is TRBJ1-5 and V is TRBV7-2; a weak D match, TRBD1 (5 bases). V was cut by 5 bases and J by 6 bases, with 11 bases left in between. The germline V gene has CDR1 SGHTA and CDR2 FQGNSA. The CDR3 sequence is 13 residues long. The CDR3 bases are TGTGCCAGCAGCCCCTCAGGGTTTCAGCCCCAGCATTTT. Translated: CASSPSGFQPQHF.

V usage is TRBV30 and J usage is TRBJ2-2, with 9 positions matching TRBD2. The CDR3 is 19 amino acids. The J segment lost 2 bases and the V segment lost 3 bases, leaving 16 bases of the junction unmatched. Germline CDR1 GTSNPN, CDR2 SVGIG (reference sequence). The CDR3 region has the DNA TGTGCCTGGAGACGCTTGGGGGCCATTAGCGGGGGTAACACCGGGGAGCTGTTTTTT. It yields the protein CAWRRLGAISGGNTGELFF.

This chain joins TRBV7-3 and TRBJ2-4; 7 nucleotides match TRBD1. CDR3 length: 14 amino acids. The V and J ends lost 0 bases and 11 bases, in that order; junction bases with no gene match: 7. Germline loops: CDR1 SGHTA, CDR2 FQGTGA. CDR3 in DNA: TGTGCCAGCAGCTTAACCTCACAGGGGAGCGTTCAGTACTTC. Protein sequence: CASSLTSQGSVQYF.

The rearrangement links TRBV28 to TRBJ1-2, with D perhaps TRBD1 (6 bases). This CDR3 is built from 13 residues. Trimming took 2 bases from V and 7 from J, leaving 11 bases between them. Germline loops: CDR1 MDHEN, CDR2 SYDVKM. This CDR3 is CASSLGTIFGYTF. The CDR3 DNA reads TGTGCCAGCAGTTTAGGGACAATTTTTGGCTACACCTTC.

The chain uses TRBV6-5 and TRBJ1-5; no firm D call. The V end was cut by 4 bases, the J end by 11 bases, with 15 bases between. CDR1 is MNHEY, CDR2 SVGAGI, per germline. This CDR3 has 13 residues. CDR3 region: CASSSTLGRSQHF. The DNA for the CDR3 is TGTGCCAGCAGTTCTACCCTAGGGAGGTCCCAGCATTTT.

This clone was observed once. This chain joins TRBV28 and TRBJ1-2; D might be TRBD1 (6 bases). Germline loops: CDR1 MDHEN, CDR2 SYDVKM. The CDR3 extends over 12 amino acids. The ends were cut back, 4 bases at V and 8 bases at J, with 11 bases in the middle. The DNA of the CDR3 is TGTGCCAGCAGTTCCCGACAGGACGGCTACACCTTC. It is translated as CASSSRQDGYTF.

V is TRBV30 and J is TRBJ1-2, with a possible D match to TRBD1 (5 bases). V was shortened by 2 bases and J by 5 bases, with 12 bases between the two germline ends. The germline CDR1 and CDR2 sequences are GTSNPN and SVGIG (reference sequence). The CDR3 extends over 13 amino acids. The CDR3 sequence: CAWSFQGMYGYTF. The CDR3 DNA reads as TGTGCCTGGAGTTTTCAGGGAATGTATGGCTACACCTTC.

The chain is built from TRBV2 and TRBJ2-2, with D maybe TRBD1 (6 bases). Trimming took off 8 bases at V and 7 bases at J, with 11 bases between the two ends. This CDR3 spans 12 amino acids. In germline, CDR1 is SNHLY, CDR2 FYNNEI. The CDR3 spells CASLQGSGELFF. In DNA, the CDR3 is TGTGCCAGCCTACAGGGAAGCGGGGAGCTGTTTTTT.